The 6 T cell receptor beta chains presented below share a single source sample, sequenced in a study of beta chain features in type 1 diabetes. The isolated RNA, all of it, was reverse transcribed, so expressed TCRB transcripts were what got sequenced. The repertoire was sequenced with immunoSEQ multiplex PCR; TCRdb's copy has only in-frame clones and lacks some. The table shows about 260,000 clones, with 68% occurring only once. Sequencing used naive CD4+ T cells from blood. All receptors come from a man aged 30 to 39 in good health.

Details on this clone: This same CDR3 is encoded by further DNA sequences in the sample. This CDR3 reads CASSQDLTDTQYF. The CDR3 DNA sequence: TGTGCCAGCAGCCAAGACTTAACAGATACGCAGTATTTT. This chain uses TRBV14 with TRBJ2-3; D is ambiguous. The CDR3 consists of 13 residues. Germline assignment: CDR1 SGHDN and CDR2 FVKESK. The V gene lost 0 bases and the J gene lost 3 bases, with 4 bases spanning the gap.

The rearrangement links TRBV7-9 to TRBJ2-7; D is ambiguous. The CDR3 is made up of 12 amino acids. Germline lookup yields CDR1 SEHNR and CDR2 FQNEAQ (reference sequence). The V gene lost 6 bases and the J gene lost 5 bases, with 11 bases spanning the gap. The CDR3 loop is CASSRDRNEQYF. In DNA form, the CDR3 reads TGTGCCAGCAGTAGGGATAGGAACGAGCAGTACTTC. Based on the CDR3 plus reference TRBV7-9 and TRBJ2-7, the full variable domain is DTGVSQNPRHKITKRGQNVTFRCDPISEHNRLYWYRQTLGQGPEFLTYFQNEAQLEKSRLLSDRFSAERPKGSFSTLEIQRTEQGDSAMYLCASSRDRNEQYFGPGTRLTVT.

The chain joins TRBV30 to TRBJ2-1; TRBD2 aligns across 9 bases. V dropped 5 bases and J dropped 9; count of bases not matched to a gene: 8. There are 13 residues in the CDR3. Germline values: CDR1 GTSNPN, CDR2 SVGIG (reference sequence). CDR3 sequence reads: CAWAGTSLAEQFF. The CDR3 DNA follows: TGTGCCTGGGCCGGGACTAGCTTGGCTGAGCAGTTCTTC.

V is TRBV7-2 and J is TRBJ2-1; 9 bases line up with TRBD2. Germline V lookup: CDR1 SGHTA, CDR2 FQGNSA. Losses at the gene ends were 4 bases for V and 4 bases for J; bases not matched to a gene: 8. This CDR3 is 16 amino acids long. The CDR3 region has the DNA TGTGCCAGCAGCTCGATAGGGACTAGCAGATACAATGAGCAGTTCTTC. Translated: CASSSIGTSRYNEQFF.

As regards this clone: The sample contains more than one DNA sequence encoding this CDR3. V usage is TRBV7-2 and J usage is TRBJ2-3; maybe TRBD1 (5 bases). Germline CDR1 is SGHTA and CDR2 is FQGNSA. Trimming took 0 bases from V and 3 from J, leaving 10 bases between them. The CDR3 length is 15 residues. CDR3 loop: CASSLAGQGTDTQYF. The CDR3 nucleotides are TGTGCCAGCAGCTTAGCGGGGCAAGGGACAGATACGCAGTATTTT.

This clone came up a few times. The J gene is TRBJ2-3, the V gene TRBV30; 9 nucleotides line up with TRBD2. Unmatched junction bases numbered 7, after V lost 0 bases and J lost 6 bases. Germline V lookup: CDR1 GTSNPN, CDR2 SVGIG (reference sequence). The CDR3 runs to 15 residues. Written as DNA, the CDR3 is TGTGCCTGGAGTGTACGGCTAGCGGGAAGGGATACGCAGTATTTT. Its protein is CAWSVRLAGRDTQYF.